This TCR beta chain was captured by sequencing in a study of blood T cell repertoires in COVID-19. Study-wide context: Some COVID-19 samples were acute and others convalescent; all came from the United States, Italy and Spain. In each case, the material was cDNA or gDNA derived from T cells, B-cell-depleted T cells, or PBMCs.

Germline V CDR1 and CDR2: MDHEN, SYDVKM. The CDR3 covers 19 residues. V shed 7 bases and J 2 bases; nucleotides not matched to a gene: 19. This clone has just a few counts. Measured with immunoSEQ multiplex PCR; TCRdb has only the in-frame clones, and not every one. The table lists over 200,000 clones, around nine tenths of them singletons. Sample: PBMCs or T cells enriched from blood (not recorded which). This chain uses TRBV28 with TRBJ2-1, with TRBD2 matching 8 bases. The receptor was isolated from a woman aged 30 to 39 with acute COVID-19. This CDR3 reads CASNLNGGGMPSPYNEQFF. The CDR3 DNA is TGTGCCAGCAACCTCAACGGCGGGGGGATGCCAAGTCCCTACAATGAGCAGTTCTTC.